This T cell receptor beta chain originates from a study of T cells in Graves' hyperthyroidism and ophthalmopathy. Findings of the study overall: Most thyroid-expanded clonotypes above 0.001 were also found in blood.

The length of the CDR3 is 14 residues. Germline CDR1 MNHEY, CDR2 SMNVEV (reference sequence). Trimming took 3 bases from V and 2 from J, leaving 11 bases between them. RNA transcripts provided the source from which TCR beta CDR3 regions were amplified. In the first-round RT-PCR of the TCR CDR3, the HTBI primer set was used. Via MiXCR, TCRdb re-called the multiplex PCR reads, giving one row per CDR3 protein. The sample lists roughly 510,000 distinct CDR3 sequences; around 21% were seen once. The sample holds many counts of this clonotype. The target antigen is unknown. The V gene is TRBV27, the J gene TRBJ2-7; D remains unclear. The material sequenced was blood. This clonotype originated in a man younger than 35 with Graves' hyperthyroidism. The CDR3 DNA sequence: TGTGCCAGCAGTTTGGGCAGGAGCCCCTACGAGCAGTACTTC. It specifies CASSLGRSPYEQYF.